The 31 T cell receptor beta chains presented below share a single source sample, sequenced in a study of shared clonotypes between healthy human individuals. CD8 cells regarded as naive lacked CD45RO, were positively chosen for CCR7, and omitted terminally differentiated effector memory CD45RA+ cells. Sequencing was performed with immunoSEQ multiplex PCR; in TCRdb, only in-frame clones are kept and a portion is missing. The sample consists of 2 million to 2.5 million clones, about 95% of them appearing once. Sequencing used naive CD8+ T cells sorted from blood. The receptors here all came from a man aged 18 to 29 in good health.

The chain recombines TRBV4-1 with TRBJ2-7; D is perhaps TRBD1 (5 bases). The CDR3 spans 15 residues. Germline CDR1 reads MGHRA; CDR2 reads YSYEKL. Trimming removed 0 bases at V and 5 bases at J, with 14 bases between. The CDR3 nucleotides are TGCGCCAGCAGCCAAGAAATCCAGGGATTGGACGAGCAGTACTTC. Translating it yields CASSQEIQGLDEQYF.

The CDR3: CASTPLKLAGVGELFF. In DNA, the CDR3 is TGTGCCAGCACCCCTCTCAAGCTAGCGGGAGTCGGGGAGCTGTTTTTT. The chain joins TRBV27 to TRBJ2-2, with 10 bases aligning to TRBD2. The J segment lost 7 bases and the V segment lost 7 bases, leaving 12 bases of the junction unmatched. This CDR3 is 16 amino acids long. Germline V CDR1 and CDR2: MNHEY, SMNVEV (reference sequence).

V is TRBV4-3 and J is TRBJ1-3; D ambiguous. The V gene's germline CDR1 is LGHNA and CDR2 YSLEER. The V end was cut by 0 bases, the J end by 0 bases, with 15 bases between. The length of the CDR3 is 18 residues. CDR3 in DNA: TGCGCCAGCAGCCAAGACGATACAGCTACTTACTCTGGAAACACCATATATTTT. It translates to CASSQDDTATYSGNTIYF.

Of note for this clone: Other DNA sequences in this specimen translate into the identical CDR3. The chain uses TRBV28 and TRBJ1-1; 9 bases align to TRBD1. With V trimmed by 5 bases and J by 3 bases, 4 bases remained unmatched. CDR1 and CDR2 from the germline V gene are MDHEN and SYDVKM. CDR3 length: 14 amino acids. The CDR3 sequence is CASSPTGGDTEAFF. CDR3 nucleotide sequence: TGTGCCAGCAGTCCGACAGGGGGTGACACTGAAGCTTTCTTT.

V and J are TRBV4-1 and TRBJ1-3, with D perhaps matching TRBD1 (5 bases). Germline V lookup: CDR1 MGHRA, CDR2 YSYEKL. The CDR3 is made up of 17 amino acids. Between the trimmed V and J ends, which lost 2 bases and 3 bases, there was a span of 17 bases. The CDR3 is CASSQNMGGGDGNTIYF. In nucleotides, the CDR3 is TGCGCCAGCAGCCAAAATATGGGGGGAGGGGATGGAAACACCATATATTTT.

The genes are TRBV30 and TRBJ1-6; no clear D. V lost 3 bases and J 0 bases, leaving 6 bases between the germline ends. The germline gives CDR1 GTSNPN, CDR2 SVGIG (reference sequence). The CDR3 is 14 residues long. CDR3 in amino acids: CAWRLGSYNSPLHF. CDR3 bases: TGTGCCTGGAGATTGGGCTCCTATAATTCACCCCTCCACTTT.

The rearrangement joins TRBV7-9 to TRBJ2-7; 8 nucleotides match TRBD1. CDR1 SEHNR and CDR2 FQNEAQ come from the germline V gene (reference sequence). V lost 5 bases and J lost 2; bases outside the gene matches: 11. The CDR3 is 16 residues long. The DNA for the CDR3 is TGTGCCAGCAGCCTAACCGACAGGGGCTACCCCTACGAGCAGTACTTC. Its translation: CASSLTDRGYPYEQYF.

This chain links TRBV13 with TRBJ2-3, with TRBD2 identical over 9 bases. With V trimmed by 1 base and J by 6 bases, 11 bases remained unmatched. CDR1 and CDR2 (germline): PRHDT, FYEKMQ (reference sequence). CDR3 length: 17 residues. Here the CDR3 reads CASSLVSGGGGSDTQYF. CDR3 coding DNA: TGTGCCAGCAGCTTAGTGTCTGGCGGGGGGGGATCGGATACGCAGTATTTT.

The rearrangement uses TRBV7-9 and TRBJ2-3; 7 bases are shared with TRBD1. Per the germline V gene, CDR1 is SEHNR and CDR2 is FQNEAQ (reference sequence). V lost 5 bases, J lost 3 bases, and 11 bases stayed unmatched. The CDR3 totals 16 residues. The DNA for the CDR3 is TGTGCCAGCAGCCCCGACCTGACAGGGTATACAGATACGCAGTATTTT. Translating it yields CASSPDLTGYTDTQYF.

The chain is built from TRBV5-4 and TRBJ1-1, with D perhaps TRBD1 (6 bases). CDR1 SGHNT and CDR2 YYREEE come from the germline V gene (reference sequence). The CDR3 is made up of 17 amino acids. Trimming took 0 bases from V and 1 from J, leaving 16 bases between them. DNA of the CDR3: TGTGCCAGCAGCTTGGCCGGGACAAGAATCCAGAACACTGAAGCTTTCTTT. It codes for CASSLAGTRIQNTEAFF.

The chain carries TRBV5-1 and TRBJ1-2, with 9 bases that match TRBD1. V lost 7 bases to trimming and J lost 4 bases; unmatched junction nucleotides: 8. This CDR3 has 14 amino acids. CDR1 is SGHRS, CDR2 YFSETQ, per germline. CDR3 residues: CASFEGQGFYGYTF. CDR3 DNA sequence: TGCGCCAGCTTTGAGGGACAGGGCTTCTATGGCTACACCTTC.

The J gene is TRBJ2-2, the V gene TRBV6-5, with TRBD1 matching over 8 bases. The length of the CDR3 is 16 residues. With 0 bases clipped from V and 0 bases from J, the junction kept 0 bases outside the gene matches. Germline values: CDR1 MNHEY, CDR2 SVGAGI. CDR3 sequence: CASSYSDRANTGELFF. The CDR3 nucleotides read TGTGCCAGCAGTTACTCGGACAGGGCGAACACCGGGGAGCTGTTTTTT.

The rearrangement joins TRBV19 to TRBJ1-1; the D gene is possibly TRBD1 (6 bases). Germline V gene sequence: CDR1 LNHDA, CDR2 SQIVND (reference sequence). The CDR3 length is 13 residues. V lost 7 bases, J lost 4 bases, and 13 bases lay in between. The CDR3 coding sequence is TGTGCCAGTAAACAGGGTTATGGCACTGAAGCTTTCTTT. Protein product: CASKQGYGTEAFF.

This clone was recorded once. The CDR3 DNA reads TGTGCCTGGAGTGTACCTAGCGGGAGCAAGTTCTTC. It translates to CAWSVPSGSKFF. The chain combines TRBV30 with TRBJ2-1, with 10 positions matching TRBD2. Per the germline V gene, CDR1 is GTSNPN and CDR2 is SVGIG (reference sequence). Germline trimming cut 0 bases from V and 14 bases from J; bases unmatched to any gene: 4. CDR3 length: 12 amino acids.

In this sample, this clone turned up once. The chain links TRBV18 to TRBJ2-5; 12 bases match TRBD2. This CDR3 has 14 residues. Unmatched junction bases numbered 2, after V lost 4 bases and J lost 5 bases. Germline CDR1 reads KGHSH; CDR2 reads LQKENI. The CDR3 region is CASSRLAGAETQYF. DNA of the CDR3: TGTGCCAGCTCACGACTAGCGGGAGCTGAGACCCAGTACTTC.

The chain links TRBV10-3 to TRBJ1-1; 9 nucleotides match TRBD1. This CDR3 has 17 residues. CDR1 is ENHRY, CDR2 SYGVKD, per germline. The J segment lost 4 bases and the V segment lost 6 bases, leaving 15 bases of the junction unmatched. The CDR3 nucleotides read TGTGCCATCAGCGACCCGGGACAGGGATATCCGGGCACTGAAGCTTTCTTT. The encoded protein is CAISDPGQGYPGTEAFF.

As to this clone: A read error may produce the germline difference seen at one junction end. This chain uses TRBV6-1 with TRBJ1-6; no clear D. Germline CDR1 reads MNHNS; CDR2 reads SASEGT. This CDR3 comprises 12 residues. DNA for the CDR3: TGTGCCAGCAGGGAAGGGAATTCACCCCTCCACTTT. This codes for CASREGNSPLHF.

V and J are TRBV5-6 and TRBJ2-5; TRBD2 aligns across 8 bases. V lost 2 bases and J lost 0; bases outside the gene matches: 3. Germline-derived CDR1 and CDR2 are SGHDT and YYEEEE. CDR3 size: 15 residues. In DNA form, the CDR3 reads TGTGCCAGCAGCTTACTAGCGGATTACCAAGAGACCCAGTACTTC. Amino acids: CASSLLADYQETQYF.

This sequence joins TRBV29-1 and TRBJ2-3; TRBD2 aligns across 8 bases. V lost 4 bases, J lost 3 bases, and 6 bases stayed unmatched. Per germline, CDR1 SQVTM and CDR2 ANQGSEA. This CDR3 has 14 residues. The CDR3 DNA reads as TGCAGCGTTGCTCCAGCGGGAGAGACAGATACGCAGTATTTT. It encodes CSVAPAGETDTQYF.

The chain employs TRBV9 and TRBJ1-2; no reliable D call. Trimming removed 3 bases at V and 4 bases at J, with 10 bases between. CDR3 length equals 13 residues. CDR1 is SGDLS and CDR2 is YYNGEE in the germline V gene. CDR3 in DNA: TGTGCCAGCAGCGAAAGATCCCGCTATGGCTACACCTTC. As protein: CASSERSRYGYTF.

V is TRBV27 and J is TRBJ1-2, with TRBD1 matching 7 bases. Germline values: CDR1 MNHEY, CDR2 SMNVEV (reference sequence). CDR3 length: 14 residues. V was pared by 4 bases and J by 4 bases, with 6 bases of the junction left unmatched. This CDR3 is CASSSTGQIYGYTF. CDR3 nucleotides: TGTGCCAGCAGTTCGACAGGGCAAATCTATGGCTACACCTTC.

This chain links TRBV5-1 with TRBJ1-6, with D maybe TRBD1 (5 bases). This CDR3 comprises 17 residues. V was trimmed by 4 bases and J by 6 bases, leaving 20 bases between them. Germline-derived CDR1 and CDR2 are SGHRS and YFSETQ. The CDR3 bases are TGCGCCAGCAGCCGATTGTACCGGGACCTTTCTAATTCACCCCTCCACTTT. Its protein product is CASSRLYRDLSNSPLHF.

V gene TRBV29-1 combines with J gene TRBJ2-5; the D gene is possibly TRBD1 (5 bases). Deletions cut 4 bases from V and 5 bases from J, with 14 bases between. CDR1 SQVTM and CDR2 ANQGSEA come from the germline V gene. This CDR3 has 13 residues. CDR3 protein: CSVGTRDGETQYF. The CDR3 coding sequence is TGCAGCGTTGGGACCAGGGATGGGGAGACCCAGTACTTC.

The rearrangement uses TRBV18 and TRBJ2-7; no reliable D call. CDR1 and CDR2 (germline): KGHSH, LQKENI. Trimming removed 0 bases at V and 7 bases at J, with 10 bases between. The CDR3 loop spans 13 amino acids. The DNA of the CDR3 is TGTGCCAGCTCACCACCGGAGCAGATGGAGCAGTACTTC. Protein sequence: CASSPPEQMEQYF.

The rearrangement joins TRBV7-9 to TRBJ1-4; the D gene is possibly TRBD1 (5 bases). Germline V gene data show CDR1 as SEHNR and CDR2 as FQNEAQ (reference sequence). CDR3 length equals 16 residues. V was trimmed by 8 bases and J by 0 bases, leaving 16 bases between them. This chain's CDR3 is CASVNGGESTNEKLFF. The CDR3 DNA sequence: TGTGCCAGCGTCAATGGGGGAGAGTCAACTAATGAAAAACTGTTTTTT.

This chain uses TRBV2 with TRBJ1-1, with TRBD1 matching over 7 bases. The germline gives CDR1 SNHLY, CDR2 FYNNEI. This CDR3 contains 16 residues. Germline trimming cut 4 bases from V and 3 bases from J; bases unmatched to any gene: 11. The CDR3 DNA reads as TGTGCCAGCAGTGGACAGGGAGTTTCGCAGGACACTGAAGCTTTCTTT. Translating gives CASSGQGVSQDTEAFF.

This rearrangement joins TRBV10-3 to TRBJ2-2; the D gene is possibly TRBD2 (5 bases). V lost 3 bases, J lost 5 bases, and 13 bases lay in between. CDR1 and CDR2 (germline): ENHRY, SYGVKD. The CDR3 length is 15 residues. CDR3 residues: CAISDPGRETGELFF. The CDR3 DNA reads as TGTGCCATCAGTGACCCAGGTCGGGAAACCGGGGAGCTGTTTTTT.

CDR3 in DNA: TGTGCCAGCAGTTTGACAGGGAGTTCATCCGAGCAGTACTTC. It yields the protein CASSLTGSSSEQYF. V and J are TRBV27 and TRBJ2-7, with 7 bases lining up with TRBD1. Trimming cost V 3 bases and J 6 bases; bases outside gene matches: 8. Germline values: CDR1 MNHEY, CDR2 SMNVEV (reference sequence). The CDR3 length is 14 residues.

The rearrangement uses TRBV6-4 and TRBJ2-2, with D uncertain. V gave up 6 bases and J gave up 0 bases, with 5 bases separating them. CDR1 and CDR2 from the germline V gene are MRHNA and SNTAGT. The CDR3 runs to 13 residues. The CDR3, as DNA: TGTGCCAGCAGGGAAGCGAACACCGGGGAGCTGTTTTTT. Translating it yields CASREANTGELFF.

The rearrangement joins TRBV5-1 to TRBJ2-7; TRBD2 is a possible D gene (5 bases). V shed 5 bases and J shed 3 bases, with 12 bases lying between them. CDR3 length: 13 amino acids. Germline V gene sequence: CDR1 SGHRS, CDR2 YFSETQ. The CDR3 DNA is TGCGCCAGCAGATCACCTGGGAGCTACGAGCAGTACTTC. It specifies CASRSPGSYEQYF.

This rearrangement joins TRBV7-3 to TRBJ2-5; 8 bases match TRBD2. Per the germline V gene, CDR1 is SGHTA and CDR2 is FQGTGA. V was pared by 2 bases and J by 1 base, with 3 bases of the junction left unmatched. The length of the CDR3 is 15 residues. CDR3 residues: CASSLERGPQETQYF. In DNA form, the CDR3 reads TGTGCCAGCAGCTTAGAGCGGGGGCCCCAAGAGACCCAGTACTTC.